One and the same sample provided the 9 T cell receptor beta chains below, sequenced in a study of response to subunit inactivated influenza vaccine. TCRdb reprocessed the RT-PCR reads with MiXCR, giving one entry per CDR3 protein. Altogether 650,000 or so distinct CDR3 sequences are present, 14% being singletons, with the ten largest covering 6.5% to 8%. Material: PBMCs from blood, obtained roughly 15 days before vaccination. These receptors were taken from a middle-aged man who received an inactivated influenza vaccine.

This clonotype was recorded a few times. This chain links TRBV7-2 with TRBJ2-5, with D possibly TRBD2 on 5 matching bases. Trimming left V 5 bases short and J 5 bases short, with 21 bases between. The germline CDR1 and CDR2 sequences are SGHTA and FQGNSA. This CDR3 is 16 amino acids long. The CDR3 nucleotides are TGTGCCAGCAGCCCCCCGGGGAGAGGGCTTCAGGAGACCCAGTACTTC. The encoded protein is CASSPPGRGLQETQYF.

The table lists this clonotype with a few counts. The chain employs TRBV5-1 and TRBJ2-3, with 10 bases matching TRBD2. The CDR3 covers 16 residues. The V gene's germline CDR1 is SGHRS and CDR2 YFSETQ. J was trimmed by 2 bases and V by 4 bases; bases with no gene match: 7. This chain's CDR3 is CASSVSGGAHTDTQYF. DNA of the CDR3: TGCGCCAGCAGCGTGAGCGGGGGGGCTCACACAGATACGCAGTATTTT.

The chain combines TRBV4-3 with TRBJ2-7; unclear D gene. The CDR3 is made up of 15 amino acids. Germline V lookup: CDR1 LGHNA, CDR2 YSLEER. The V and J ends lost 5 bases and 4 bases respectively, with 18 bases between them. The CDR3 region has the DNA TGCGCCAGCAGCGAAAGAAAAAGTCCGGCGTACGAGCAGTACTTC. Translating gives CASSERKSPAYEQYF.

CDR3 in DNA: TGCGCCAGCAGCTCGGACCTAAGCTACAATGAGCAGTTCTTC. Translation: CASSSDLSYNEQFF. This sequence joins TRBV4-3 and TRBJ2-1; D gene ambiguous. Trimming cost V 5 bases and J 3 bases, with 11 bases left between them. The CDR3 sequence is 14 residues long. Germline V lookup: CDR1 LGHNA, CDR2 YSLEER.

This clonotype was observed a handful of times. This chain links TRBV5-5 with TRBJ2-1; D ambiguous. V was shortened by 4 bases and J by 9 bases, with 14 bases between the two germline ends. The length of the CDR3 is 13 residues. Germline CDR1 SGHKS, CDR2 YYEKEE (reference sequence). CDR3 in amino acids: CASSDPRWGEQFF. CDR3 nucleotides: TGTGCCAGCAGCGACCCCCGATGGGGTGAGCAGTTCTTC.

The chain has TRBV7-2 and TRBJ2-7; TRBD2 agrees at 7 bases. The CDR3 is 15 residues long. V lost 5 bases, J lost 3 bases, and 10 bases stayed unmatched. Germline loops: CDR1 SGHTA, CDR2 FQGNSA. In DNA form, the CDR3 reads TGTGCCAGCAGCGCCCAGGCTAGCGGAAACTACGAGCAGTACTTC. Amino acid sequence: CASSAQASGNYEQYF.

This clonotype was counted only a few times. V gene TRBV5-1 combines with J gene TRBJ2-2, with D perhaps TRBD2 (5 bases). Per germline, CDR1 SGHRS and CDR2 YFSETQ. Deletions cut 5 bases from V and 5 bases from J, with 10 bases between. This CDR3 is 13 amino acids long. CDR3 sequence reads: CASRREGTGELFF. In DNA, the CDR3 is TGCGCCAGCAGAAGAGAGGGAACCGGGGAGCTGTTTTTT.

This clonotype was seen at least ten times. The chain recombines TRBV20-1 with TRBJ2-1, with TRBD2 identical over 8 bases. Unmatched junction bases numbered 7, after V lost 6 bases and J lost 3 bases. The CDR3 sequence is 14 residues long. The germline V gene encodes CDR1 DFQATT and CDR2 SNEGSKA (reference sequence). The CDR3 nucleotides read TGCAGTGCGAAAACTAGCGGTGTCTACAATGAGCAGTTCTTC. Translating gives CSAKTSGVYNEQFF.

This clonotype was counted ten times or more. Germline and junction disagree at one end, which may indicate a read error. This chain connects TRBV29-1 to TRBJ2-3, with TRBD2 matching over 16 bases. The germline CDR1 and CDR2 sequences are SQVTM and ANQGSEA. The length of the CDR3 is 16 residues. CDR3 protein: CSVEGTSGRGTDTQYF. The DNA for the CDR3 is TGCAGTGTTGAAGGGACTAGCGGGAGGGGGACAGATACGCAGTATTTT.